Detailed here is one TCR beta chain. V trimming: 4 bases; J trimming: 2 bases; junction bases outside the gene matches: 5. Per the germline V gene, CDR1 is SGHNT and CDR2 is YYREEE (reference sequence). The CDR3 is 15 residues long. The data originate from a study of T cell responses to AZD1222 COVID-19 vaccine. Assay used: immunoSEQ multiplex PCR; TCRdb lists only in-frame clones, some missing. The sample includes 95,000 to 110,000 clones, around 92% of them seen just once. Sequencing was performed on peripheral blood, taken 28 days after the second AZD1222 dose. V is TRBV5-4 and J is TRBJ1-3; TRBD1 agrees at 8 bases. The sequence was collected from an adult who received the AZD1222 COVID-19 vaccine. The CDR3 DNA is TGTGCCAGCAGCCCCGGACAGGGTGCTGGAAACACCATATATTTT. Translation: CASSPGQGAGNTIYF.